A single T cell receptor beta chain is shown here with its context. The antigen is not known. The CDR3 loop spans 17 amino acids. The germline CDR1 and CDR2 sequences are LGHNA and YNFKEQ. V was clipped by 4 bases and J by 0 bases; unmatched bases: 9. Random hexamers were used to reverse transcribe the RNA input (about 0.5 to 1 ug). Multiplex PCR with immunoSEQ amplified the TCR beta CDR3 across 54 Vbeta and 13 Jbeta. TCRdb called the immunoSEQ multiplex PCR reads again in MiXCR, with one record for every CDR3 protein. The table has around 150,000 distinct CDR3 sequences, about 93% seen once. This sample was included in a study of CD8 T cells in Susac syndrome. General study results and limits: The study conceded that its TCR sequencing and HLA analysis involved relatively few individuals.

Healthy donors constituted the controls, which were matched for age and sex. The TEMRA cells underwent FACS enrichment, while the CD8+ and CD4+ T cells underwent negative isolation. Specimen: CD8+ T cells from PBMCs. This receptor was taken from a human donor in good health. The chain recombines TRBV4-2 with TRBJ2-3; TRBD2 agrees at 8 bases. Written as DNA, the CDR3 is TGTGCCAGCAGCCGGGAGGACGGGAGGGAAAGCACAGATACGCAGTATTTT. This encodes CASSREDGRESTDTQYF.